These T cell receptor beta chains were read from a single sample in a study of shared clonotypes between healthy human individuals. Data came from immunoSEQ multiplex PCR; TCRdb stores just in-frame clones and leaves some out. Of roughly 500,000 clones listed, roughly 80% are singletons. Sample: PBMCs. All receptors derive from a woman in her thirties or forties in good health. Some clones in this sample may be carry-over from other donors' samples. Each CDR3 is given without its conserved first and last residue. Fields, in order: J gene, V gene, CDR3 protein.

>TRBJ1-5|TRBV27
ATRGYSNQPQH
>TRBJ2-2|TRBV7-3
ASRAQVNTGELF
>TRBJ2-5|TRBV7-9
ASSLGGGRVIRETQY
>TRBJ2-1|TRBV2
ASSGVGNEQF
>TRBJ1-1|TRBV29-1
SAGQGWGMNTEAF
>TRBJ2-7|TRBV19
ASSIGQGSPYEQY
>TRBJ2-7|TRBV28
ASRRASGSSEQY
>TRBJ1-2|TRBV6-1
ASSDGTPLYGYT
>TRBJ2-2|TRBV5-1
ASSLRSGNTGELF
>TRBJ2-7|TRBV10-3
AISESTDYGWGYEQY
>TRBJ1-4|TRBV4-3
ASSPGQGWLGTNEKLF
>TRBJ2-7|TRBV11-2
ASSLTYRAHEQY
>TRBJ2-2|TRBV29-1
SVQKGGLGGELF
>TRBJ2-7|TRBV7-2
ASSLEQSSYEQY
>TRBJ2-5|TRBV27
ASSRQETQY
>TRBJ2-1|TRBV4-1
ASSQDGAGGPDNEQF
>TRBJ2-3|TRBV7-8
ASRTKRESTDTQY
>TRBJ2-1|TRBV29-1
SQCGGLAGNEQF
>TRBJ1-4|TRBV5-1
ASSAAGTLGEKLF
>TRBJ2-2|TRBV7-6
ASSSTRGGELF
>TRBJ2-5|TRBV6-4
ASAAGLQETQY
>TRBJ1-2|TRBV6-1
AISEGQIAGYT
>TRBJ2-7|TRBV7-8
ASRNRGGEQY
>TRBJ2-7|TRBV9
ASSVGGLAGREQY
>TRBJ2-3|TRBV30
AWVAVTGDTQY
>TRBJ1-3|TRBV7-6
ASSPLTPDSGNTIY
>TRBJ2-1|TRBV7-9
ASRGTAYNEQF
>TRBJ2-5|TRBV5-4
ASSSGQGGRETQY
>TRBJ2-5|TRBV5-8
ASSVKTGVLVETQY
>TRBJ2-7|TRBV29-1
SVPDRGTYEQY
>TRBJ2-7|TRBV29-1
SVEVDGVSYEQY
>TRBJ1-5|TRBV2
ASSEQGADQPQH
>TRBJ2-7|TRBV27
ASSEGSSYEQY
>TRBJ2-1|TRBV7-8
ASSLVAFLAPEQF
>TRBJ2-5|TRBV19
ASSATRGDQETQY
>TRBJ1-5|TRBV19
ASSIDPSRGLVDQPQH
>TRBJ2-5|TRBV6-1
ASSEASGIWETQY
>TRBJ2-1|TRBV28
ASSLIGIHEQF
>TRBJ2-2|TRBV18
ASSGRGSLGELF
>TRBJ1-2|TRBV19
ASSIPGQIYGYT
>TRBJ2-7|TRBV13
ASSSRDLSYEQY
>TRBJ2-7|TRBV5-4
ASSWERTSGTSFYEQY
>TRBJ1-2|TRBV4-3
ASSQDGAYGYT
>TRBJ1-1|TRBV18
ASSPQQGLTEAF
>TRBJ2-7|TRBV19
ASSMVPPYEQY
>TRBJ2-1|TRBV11-3
ASSPRLADYNEQF
>TRBJ2-3|TRBV27
ASSLDRTDTQY